This T cell receptor (beta chain) emerged from a study of cytomegalovirus exposure and HLA in healthy donors. The PCR contained 60 Vbeta and 13 Jbeta primers. The data were produced by immunoSEQ multiplex PCR, yet TCRdb's version contains in-frame clones alone and is incomplete. Altogether 100,000 or so clones are present, around 80% being singletons, with the ten largest covering under 6.5%. V lost 0 bases to trimming and J lost 8 bases, with 17 bases between them. Germline V lookup: CDR1 SGHVS, CDR2 FQNEAQ. The CDR3 extends over 16 amino acids. Whole-study results and caveats: Researchers reported in a later analysis that a missense DCLRE1C variant was tied to TCR beta V- and J-gene trimming. Across donors, most TCRs were seen rarely, yet some public ones were widespread. CMV serostatus was the sole immune exposure information available.

Concerning this clone: What it binds is not known.

The receptor's source is a man aged 18 to 29 in good health and CMV-seronegative. The J gene is TRBJ2-1, the V gene TRBV7-8; the D is unclear. Sequencing was carried out using PBMCs. The CDR3 protein is CASSLASIGVTHEQFF. DNA for the CDR3: TGTGCCAGCAGCTTAGCGTCAATAGGAGTAACCCATGAGCAGTTCTTC.